This entry describes one T cell receptor (beta chain). The sample is drawn from a study of T-cell memory formation after mild COVID-19. The CDR3 has 17 amino acids. Trimming took 5 bases from V and 0 from J, leaving 15 bases between them. From germline, CDR1 is SGHRS and CDR2 YFSETQ. MiXCR was run by TCRdb on the 5' RACE reads, yielding one entry per CDR3 protein. The sample yields nearly 110,000 distinct CDR3 sequences, over 15% seen once. The TCR originated in an adult woman who had mild COVID-19 (a few samples of this study predate the infection). Cell type and time point are not known. The gene calls are TRBV5-1 and TRBJ2-6; perhaps TRBD1 as D (5 bases). Source material: PBMCs or a T cell subset sorted from them (not recorded which). This CDR3 reads CASSLRDLPSGANVLTF. CDR3 coding DNA: TGCGCCAGCAGTCTCAGGGATCTGCCCTCTGGGGCCAACGTCCTGACTTTC.